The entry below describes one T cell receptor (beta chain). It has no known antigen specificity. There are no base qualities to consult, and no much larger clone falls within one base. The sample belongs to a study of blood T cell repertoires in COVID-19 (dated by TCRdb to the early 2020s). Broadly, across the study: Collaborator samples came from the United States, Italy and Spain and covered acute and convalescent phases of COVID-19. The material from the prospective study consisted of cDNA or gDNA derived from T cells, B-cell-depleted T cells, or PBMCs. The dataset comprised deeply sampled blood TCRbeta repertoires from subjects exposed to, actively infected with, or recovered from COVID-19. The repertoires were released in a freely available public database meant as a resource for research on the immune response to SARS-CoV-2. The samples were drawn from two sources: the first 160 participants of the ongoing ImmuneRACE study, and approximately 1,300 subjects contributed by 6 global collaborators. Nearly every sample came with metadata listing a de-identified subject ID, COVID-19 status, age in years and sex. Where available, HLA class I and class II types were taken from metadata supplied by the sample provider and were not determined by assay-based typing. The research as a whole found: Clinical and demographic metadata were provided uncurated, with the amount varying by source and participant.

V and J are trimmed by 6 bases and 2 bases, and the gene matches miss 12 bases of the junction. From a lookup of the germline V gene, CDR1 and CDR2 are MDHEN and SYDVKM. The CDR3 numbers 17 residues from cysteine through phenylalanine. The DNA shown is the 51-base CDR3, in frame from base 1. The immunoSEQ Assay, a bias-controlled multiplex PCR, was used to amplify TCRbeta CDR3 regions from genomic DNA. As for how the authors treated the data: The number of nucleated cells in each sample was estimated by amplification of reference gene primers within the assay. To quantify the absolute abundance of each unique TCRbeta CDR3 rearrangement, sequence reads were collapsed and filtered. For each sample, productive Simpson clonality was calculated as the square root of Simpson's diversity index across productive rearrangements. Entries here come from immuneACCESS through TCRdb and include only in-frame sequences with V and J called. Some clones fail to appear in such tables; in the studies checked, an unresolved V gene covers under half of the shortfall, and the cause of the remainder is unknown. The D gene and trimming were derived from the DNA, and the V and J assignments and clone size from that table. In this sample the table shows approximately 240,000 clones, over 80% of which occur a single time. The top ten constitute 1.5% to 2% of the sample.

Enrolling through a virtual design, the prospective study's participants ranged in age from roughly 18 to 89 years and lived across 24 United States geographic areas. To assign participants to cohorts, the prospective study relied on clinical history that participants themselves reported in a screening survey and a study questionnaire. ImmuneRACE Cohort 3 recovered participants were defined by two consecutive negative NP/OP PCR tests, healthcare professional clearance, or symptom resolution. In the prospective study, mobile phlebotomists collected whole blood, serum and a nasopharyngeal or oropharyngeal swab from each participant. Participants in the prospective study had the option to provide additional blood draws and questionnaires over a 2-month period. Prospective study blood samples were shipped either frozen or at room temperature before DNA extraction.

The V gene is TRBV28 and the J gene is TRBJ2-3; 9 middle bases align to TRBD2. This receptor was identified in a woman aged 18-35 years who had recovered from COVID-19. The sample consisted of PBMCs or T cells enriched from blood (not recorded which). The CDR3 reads CASRPLAGEAPTDTQYF. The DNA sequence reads TGTGCCAGCAGGCCGTTAGCGGGAGAGGCCCCCACAGATACGCAGTATTTT.